The 11 T cell receptor beta chains presented below share a single source sample, sequenced in a study of blood T cell repertoires in COVID-19. The data were produced by immunoSEQ multiplex PCR, yet TCRdb's version contains in-frame clones alone and is incomplete. The sample holds about 310,000 clones, about 91% seen once. The sample comprised PBMCs or T cells enriched from blood (not recorded which). All receptors derive from a young woman who had recovered from COVID-19.

This chain connects TRBV9 to TRBJ2-1; 8 bases map to TRBD2. The germline V gene encodes CDR1 SGDLS and CDR2 YYNGEE. After removal of 0 bases from V and 6 bases from J, the junction contained 20 bases not matched to a gene. The CDR3 is made up of 20 amino acids. CDR3: CASSVEIGGLQRESSNEQFF. The CDR3 DNA reads as TGTGCCAGCAGCGTAGAAATTGGGGGGTTGCAGCGGGAGAGCTCCAATGAGCAGTTCTTC.

The chain uses TRBV7-3 and TRBJ2-2; no definite D call. The CDR3 has 13 amino acids. Germline loops: CDR1 SGHTA, CDR2 FQGTGA. Trimming cost V 2 bases and J 7 bases, with 8 bases left between them. The CDR3 sequence is CASSLSPGGELFF. Written as DNA, the CDR3 is TGTGCCAGCAGCTTATCCCCCGGCGGGGAGCTGTTTTTT.

The count of this clone is one. This rearrangement joins TRBV7-2 to TRBJ2-4; 7 bases align to TRBD1. This CDR3 is 15 amino acids long. J lost 1 base, V lost 5 bases, and 5 bases had no gene match. The germline CDR1 and CDR2 sequences are SGHTA and FQGNSA. CDR3 nucleotides: TGTGCCAGCAGCCACAGGGGCGGGGCCAAAAACATTCAGTACTTC. Translated, it gives CASSHRGGAKNIQYF.

This chain uses TRBV9 with TRBJ1-5, with a weak D call TRBD1 (6 bases). From germline, CDR1 is SGDLS and CDR2 YYNGEE. The CDR3 contains 15 residues. V gave up 4 bases and J gave up 2 bases, with 13 bases separating them. This CDR3 reads CASSQGPEGNQPQHF. CDR3 coding DNA: TGTGCCAGCAGCCAGGGGCCCGAGGGCAATCAGCCCCAGCATTTT.

This sequence joins TRBV7-9 and TRBJ1-1, with D hard to call. Germline assignment: CDR1 SEHNR and CDR2 FQNEAQ (reference sequence). The CDR3 has 15 amino acids. V was trimmed by 1 base and J by 0 bases, leaving 9 bases between them. The CDR3 loop is CASSLGPGLNTEAFF. The CDR3 nucleotides read TGTGCCAGCAGCTTAGGTCCAGGTCTGAACACTGAAGCTTTCTTT.

This chain joins TRBV20-1 and TRBJ1-3; D is uncertain. V was clipped by 4 bases and J by 3 bases, with 4 bases between them. Germline V gene data show CDR1 as DFQATT and CDR2 as SNEGSKA (reference sequence). The CDR3 spans 11 residues. The DNA of the CDR3 is TGCAGTGCTACAATTGGAAACACCATATATTTT. It translates to CSATIGNTIYF.

The rearrangement uses TRBV7-9 and TRBJ1-1; 9 bases are shared with TRBD1. Germline V gene data show CDR1 as SEHNR and CDR2 as FQNEAQ (reference sequence). J was trimmed by 4 bases and V by 3 bases; bases with no gene match: 6. The CDR3 consists of 15 residues. CDR3 in DNA: TGTGCCAGCAGCTTTACAGGGGGCCTCAGCACTGAAGCTTTCTTT. It translates to CASSFTGGLSTEAFF.

This sequence joins TRBV19 and TRBJ2-2; D is perhaps TRBD1 (6 bases). The CDR3 contains 16 residues. V was trimmed by 9 bases and J by 0 bases, leaving 17 bases between them. From germline, CDR1 is LNHDA and CDR2 SQIVND (reference sequence). The CDR3 DNA reads TGTGCCAGCCGAAACCACAGGGTAACGAACACCGGGGAGCTGTTTTTT. Translated: CASRNHRVTNTGELFF. Based on the CDR3 plus reference TRBV19 and TRBJ2-2, the full variable domain is DGGITQSPKYLFRKEGQNVTLSCEQNLNHDAMYWYRQDPGQGLRLIYYSQIVNDFQKGDIAEGYSVSREKKESFPLTVTSAQKNPTAFYLCASRNHRVTNTGELFFGEGSRLTVL.

On this clone: Other DNA sequences in this sample translate to the same CDR3. The V and J genes are TRBV24-1 and TRBJ1-1; D is perhaps TRBD1 (5 bases). Trimming cost V 6 bases and J 1 base, with 5 bases left between them. This CDR3 contains 12 residues. Germline V gene sequence: CDR1 KGHDR, CDR2 SFDVKD. CDR3 sequence (DNA): TGTGCCACCAGTCAGGGGAACACTGAAGCTTTCTTT. Its protein product is CATSQGNTEAFF.

The rearrangement joins TRBV7-8 to TRBJ1-2; D call uncertain. CDR1 is SGHVS, CDR2 FQNEAQ, per germline. CDR3 length: 15 amino acids. V shed 8 bases and J shed 1 base, with 17 bases lying between them. CDR3 amino acids: CASSMTLGSNYGYTF. CDR3 DNA: TGTGCCAGCTCCATGACTCTCGGTAGTAACTATGGCTACACCTTC.

The chain couples TRBV28 to TRBJ1-1; the D gene is possibly TRBD1 (6 bases). With 5 bases removed from V and 8 bases from J, the gap between germline ends came to 12 bases. This CDR3 has 12 residues. The V gene's germline CDR1 is MDHEN and CDR2 SYDVKM. DNA of the CDR3: TGTGCCAGCAGTGCCGGGACACCCGAAGCTTTCTTT. Its protein is CASSAGTPEAFF.